The text below deals with one T cell receptor beta chain. Trimming cost V 6 bases and J 1 base; bases outside gene matches: 5. The CDR3 has 14 residues. Looked up from germline, CDR1 is MDHEN and CDR2 is SYDVKM. As processed by the authors: Reference gene primer amplification gave nucleated cell count estimates. TCRdb's copy holds only in-frame clones and misses some; the assay was immunoSEQ multiplex PCR. V, J and clone size reflect that table, while D and trimming were determined from the DNA. The sample includes a few hundred thousand clones, around 87% of them seen just once. This sample was included in a study of blood T cell repertoires in COVID-19. Overall study context: COVID-19 samples from acute and convalescent phases originated in the United States, Italy and Spain. PBMCs, B-cell-depleted T cells, or T cells provided the cDNA or gDNA that made up the material.

Sequencing was carried out using peripheral blood. The receptor comes from a man aged 55-75 years with acute or convalescent COVID-19. The chain uses TRBV28 and TRBJ1-2, with TRBD1 matching over 7 bases. The CDR3 DNA sequence: TGTGCCAGCAGCCTAGACAGGGTTAACTATGGCTACACCTTC. This translates into CASSLDRVNYGYTF.